Listed below are T cell receptor beta chains from one sample, sequenced in a study of vaccination and CD4 T cells after COVID-19. From the PCR reads, TCRdb called clonotypes with MiXCR, one entry per CDR3 protein. The sample gives about 21,000 distinct CDR3 sequences, roughly 70% of which show up once; roughly 7.8% is in the top ten. No antigen has been identified for these receptors. Sequencing was carried out using CD4+ T cells from blood, cultured in vitro. These receptor sequences come from a human donor who had recovered from COVID-19. CDR3s include the opening cysteine and the closing phenylalanine or tryptophan. A D gene is named only where the DNA matches it firmly. Expanded clones get a size class; other rows say once, few or many, or leave the size out.

len,d_gene,v_gene,abundance,j_gene,CDR3nt,CDR3aa
16,TRBD1,TRBV7-3,.,TRBJ2-7,TGTGCCAGCAGCCTCCACGACGGGACAGGGTTAGGTGAGCAGTACTTC,CASSLHDGTGLGEQYF
16,.,TRBV27,.,TRBJ2-3,TGTGCCAGCAGAACTCGCCTAAGCCGGGACACAGATACGCAGTATTTT,CASRTRLSRDTDTQYF
15,TRBD2,TRBV30,.,TRBJ2-7,TGTGCCTGGAGTGGACAAGGACTAGCTAGCGACGAGCAGTACTTC,CAWSGQGLASDEQYF
14,TRBD1,TRBV7-3,.,TRBJ1-2,TGTGCCAGCAGCCCCACGGGGACAGCATATGGCTACACCTTC,CASSPTGTAYGYTF
17,TRBD2,TRBV20-1,.,TRBJ2-5,TGCAGTGAGACTCATCCGGGACTAGCGGGAGGGGGAGAGACCCAGTACTTC,CSETHPGLAGGGETQYF
16,TRBD1,TRBV19,.,TRBJ1-5,TGTGCCAGTAGTAGACCGGGACAGGGAGGCCATGGGTCCCAGCATTTT,CASSRPGQGGHGSQHF
16,.,TRBV30,.,TRBJ2-3,TGTGCCTGGAGTCACCTCGGGGGTGCGGGTGTGGATACGCAGTATTTT,CAWSHLGGAGVDTQYF
13,.,TRBV7-2,.,TRBJ1-5,TGTGCCAGCAGCTTAGGCCATTCCGGGCCCCAGCATTTT,CASSLGHSGPQHF
14,.,TRBV7-9,.,TRBJ1-4,TGTGCCAGCAGCTTAATGGGAGTTGGGGAAAAACTGTTTTTT,CASSLMGVGEKLFF
12,.,TRBV29-1,.,TRBJ1-5,TGCAGCGTAAAGGCGGGCAATCAGCCCCAGCATTTT,CSVKAGNQPQHF
11,.,TRBV20-1,.,TRBJ1-2,TGCAGTGCCTTCTTACATCCCCGGATGACCTTC,CSAFLHPRMTF
17,TRBD2,TRBV7-2,.,TRBJ2-1,TGTGCCAGCAGCTTATTGGGGGGGACTAGCGGAAACAATGAGCAGTTCTTC,CASSLLGGTSGNNEQFF
12,.,TRBV5-1,.,TRBJ2-1,TGCGCCAGCAGCTTGGACGTTGATGAGCAGTTCTTC,CASSLDVDEQFF
13,.,TRBV20-1,once,TRBJ2-2,TGCAGTGCTAGCGGGCGAGTAAACGGGGAGCTGTTTTTT,CSASGRVNGELFF
15,.,TRBV11-3,.,TRBJ2-3,TGTGCCAGCAGCTTCGGGGGGCGCGATATAGATACGCAGTATTTT,CASSFGGRDIDTQYF
17,TRBD2,TRBV6-2/TRBV6-3,.,TRBJ2-2,TGTGCCAGCAAAGGGGCTAGCGGGAGGCCGAACACCGGGGAGCTGTTTTTT,CASKGASGRPNTGELFF
14,TRBD1,TRBV27,.,TRBJ1-5,TGTGCCAGCAGGGTACAGGGGGCAAGCCAGCCCCAGCATTTT,CASRVQGASQPQHF
15,.,TRBV27,few,TRBJ1-1,TGTGCCAGCAGTTTAGGGGGACACGCCTCATCTGAAGCTTTCTTT,CASSLGGHASSEAFF
14,.,TRBV28,.,TRBJ1-2,TGTGCCAGCAGTTTATTACTAGGGGCGTGGGGACCGTCTTTC,CASSLLLGAWGPSF
15,.,TRBV14,.,TRBJ2-7,TGTGCCAGCCGGACCTCGACAGAAAGCTCCTACGAGCAGTACTTC,CASRTSTESSYEQYF
13,TRBD1,TRBV2,.,TRBJ1-2,TGTGCCAGCAGTCAGGACAGGGTAGGCGGCTACACCTTC,CASSQDRVGGYTF
11,.,TRBV20-1,few,TRBJ1-5,TGCAGTGCTGGGGGGTATCAGCCCCAGCATTTT,CSAGGYQPQHF
13,TRBD1,TRBV6-5,.,TRBJ1-2,TGTGCCAGCAGTTCGGGACAGGTTCGAGGCTACACCTTC,CASSSGQVRGYTF
15,.,TRBV6-1,.,TRBJ1-6,TGTGCCAGCAGTCACCAGGGCAGTGGTAATTCACCCCTCCACTTT,CASSHQGSGNSPLHF
19,TRBD2,TRBV11-2,.,TRBJ2-7,TGTGCCAGCAGCCCAGGCTATCCCATAGCGGGAGTGAACTCCTACGAGCAGTACTTC,CASSPGYPIAGVNSYEQYF
18,.,TRBV6-1,.,TRBJ2-1,TGTGCCAGCAGTACCCCATTTGGGGGTACAAGCTCCTACAATGAGCAGTTCTTC,CASSTPFGGTSSYNEQFF
18,TRBD1,TRBV3-1,.,TRBJ2-5,TGTGCCAGCAGCCCGCGAAATTGGGGACAGGGCCGCCAAGAGACCCAGTACTTC,CASSPRNWGQGRQETQYF
15,.,TRBV3-1,.,TRBJ1-2,TGTGCCAGCAGCCCCGAGAGGGCGGTGGTATATGGCTACACCTTC,CASSPERAVVYGYTF
14,TRBD1,TRBV6-1,.,TRBJ1-2,TGTGCCAGCACCCTCGGACAGGGGATCGATGGCTACACCTTC,CASTLGQGIDGYTF
15,TRBD2,TRBV6-1,.,TRBJ2-1,TGTGCCACCCGTCCTAGCGGAAGCTCCTACAATGAGCAGTTCTTC,CATRPSGSSYNEQFF
14,TRBD2,TRBV20-1,.,TRBJ2-4,TGCAGTGCAGGACTAGCGGGAGGGGGGAACATTCAGTACTTC,CSAGLAGGGNIQYF
15,.,TRBV6-5,.,TRBJ1-6,TGTGCCAGCAGTTACTCTGGCAGGCCCAATTCACCCCTCCACTTT,CASSYSGRPNSPLHF
17,TRBD1,TRBV4-3,.,TRBJ2-4,TGCGCCAGCAGCCAAGAGGGGACAGGAGGATCCAAAAACATTCAGTACTTC,CASSQEGTGGSKNIQYF
11,TRBD2,TRBV6-2/TRBV6-3,.,TRBJ2-1,TGTGCCAGCAGTTACGGGGACTATCAGTTCTTC,CASSYGDYQFF
18,.,TRBV28,.,TRBJ1-3,TGTGCCAGCAGCTCTCCTCTCGGGGGCCGGGGCTCTGGAAACACCATATATTTT,CASSSPLGGRGSGNTIYF
17,TRBD1,TRBV7-3,.,TRBJ2-2,TGTGCCAGCAGCCCTCAGGGCTGGACAGGGGCCACCGGGGAGCTGTTTTTT,CASSPQGWTGATGELFF
15,TRBD1,TRBV7-3,.,TRBJ2-3,TGTGCCAGCAGCCTGACAGGGGTAGTTGGAGATACGCAGTATTTT,CASSLTGVVGDTQYF
12,.,TRBV20-1,few,TRBJ2-1,TGCAGTGCTAGAGTCGGGGGGCGGGAGCAGTTCTTC,CSARVGGREQFF
18,.,TRBV27,few,TRBJ2-5,TGTGCCAGCAGTTTCATCTCGGGTTCCACAGGGAGACGAGAGACCCAGTACTTC,CASSFISGSTGRRETQYF
14,.,TRBV7-2,once,TRBJ2-5,TGTGCCAGCAGCTTTACGGGTTCTCAAGAGACCCAGTACTTC,CASSFTGSQETQYF
15,TRBD1,TRBV27,.,TRBJ1-1,TGTGCCAGCAGTCCTGGGACAGGGAAGAACACTGAAGCTTTCTTT,CASSPGTGKNTEAFF
13,.,TRBV9,.,TRBJ2-7,TGTGCCAGCAGCGGCCAGACGATCAACGAGCAGTACTTC,CASSGQTINEQYF